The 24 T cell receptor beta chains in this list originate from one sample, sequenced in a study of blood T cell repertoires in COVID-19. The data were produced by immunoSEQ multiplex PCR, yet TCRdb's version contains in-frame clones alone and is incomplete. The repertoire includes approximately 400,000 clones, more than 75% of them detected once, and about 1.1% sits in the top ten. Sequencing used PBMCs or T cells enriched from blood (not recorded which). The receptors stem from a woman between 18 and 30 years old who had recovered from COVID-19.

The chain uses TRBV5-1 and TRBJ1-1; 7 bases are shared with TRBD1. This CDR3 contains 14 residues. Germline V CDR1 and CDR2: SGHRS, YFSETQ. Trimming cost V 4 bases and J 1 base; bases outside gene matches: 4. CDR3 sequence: CASSPGTANTEAFF. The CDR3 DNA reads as TGCGCCAGCAGCCCCGGGACAGCGAACACTGAAGCTTTCTTT.

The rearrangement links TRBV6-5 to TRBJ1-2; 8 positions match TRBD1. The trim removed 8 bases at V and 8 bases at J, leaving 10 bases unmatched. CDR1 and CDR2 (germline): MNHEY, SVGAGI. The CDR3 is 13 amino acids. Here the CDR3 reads CASFGQGVGGYTF. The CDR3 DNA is TGTGCCAGCTTCGGACAGGGAGTAGGCGGCTACACCTTC.

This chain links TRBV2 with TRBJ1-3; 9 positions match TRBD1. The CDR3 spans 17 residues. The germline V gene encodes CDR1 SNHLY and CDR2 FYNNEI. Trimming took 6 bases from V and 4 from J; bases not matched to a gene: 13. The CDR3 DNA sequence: TGTGCCAGCAGGGCCGGGACAGGGTCATCCGGGGGAAACACCATATATTTT. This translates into CASRAGTGSSGGNTIYF.

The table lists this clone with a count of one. The CDR3 DNA is TGTGCCAGCAGTTTATTTACGCGGGGTTTGGGTTCACCCCTCCACTTT. Translating it yields CASSLFTRGLGSPLHF. The V call is TRBV27, the J call TRBJ1-6; no clear D. The germline gives CDR1 MNHEY, CDR2 SMNVEV (reference sequence). The CDR3 length is 16 residues. Trimming left V 1 base short and J 9 bases short, with 16 bases between.

The CDR3 spells CASSLPGLGQFF. CDR3 DNA sequence: TGTGCCAGCAGCCTACCGGGACTAGGACAGTTCTTC. The rearrangement links TRBV3-1 (or the pseudogene TRBV3-2) to TRBJ2-1; 8 bases line up with TRBD2. This CDR3 spans 12 amino acids. V gave up 4 bases and J gave up 13 bases; unmatched junction bases: 6. CDR1 and CDR2 from the germline V gene are LGHDT and YNNKEL (reference sequence).

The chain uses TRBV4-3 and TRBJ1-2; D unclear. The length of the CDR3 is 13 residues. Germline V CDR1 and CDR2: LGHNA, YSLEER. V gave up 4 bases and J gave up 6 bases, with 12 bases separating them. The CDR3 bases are TGCGCCAGCAGCCGCGGAGCCTTGGATGGCTACACCTTC. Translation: CASSRGALDGYTF.

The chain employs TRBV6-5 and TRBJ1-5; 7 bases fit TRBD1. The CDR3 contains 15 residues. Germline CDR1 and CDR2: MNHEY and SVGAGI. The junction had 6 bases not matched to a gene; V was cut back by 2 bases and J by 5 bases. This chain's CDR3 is CASSYTWTGDQPQHF. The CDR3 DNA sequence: TGTGCCAGCAGTTACACATGGACAGGAGATCAGCCCCAGCATTTT.

CDR3 region: CASRRTGDYEQYF. The CDR3 DNA reads as TGTGCCAGCAGGCGGACAGGGGACTACGAGCAGTACTTC. The V call is TRBV12-3 or TRBV12-4, the J call TRBJ2-7, with 9 bases identical to TRBD1. V lost 6 bases to trimming and J lost 3 bases; unmatched junction nucleotides: 3. The CDR3 runs to 13 residues.

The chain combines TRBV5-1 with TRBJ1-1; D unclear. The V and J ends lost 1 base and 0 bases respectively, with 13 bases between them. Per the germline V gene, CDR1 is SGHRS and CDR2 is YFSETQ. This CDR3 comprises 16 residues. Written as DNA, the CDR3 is TGCGCCAGCAGCTTGATGGTTGGCGGGATGAACACTGAAGCTTTCTTT. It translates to CASSLMVGGMNTEAFF.

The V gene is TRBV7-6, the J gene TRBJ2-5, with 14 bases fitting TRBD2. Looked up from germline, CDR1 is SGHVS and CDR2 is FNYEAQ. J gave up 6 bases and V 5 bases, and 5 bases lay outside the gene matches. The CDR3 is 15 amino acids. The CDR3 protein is CASSRRLAGGQTQYF. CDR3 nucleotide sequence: TGTGCCAGCAGCCGCCGACTAGCGGGGGGGCAGACCCAGTACTTC.

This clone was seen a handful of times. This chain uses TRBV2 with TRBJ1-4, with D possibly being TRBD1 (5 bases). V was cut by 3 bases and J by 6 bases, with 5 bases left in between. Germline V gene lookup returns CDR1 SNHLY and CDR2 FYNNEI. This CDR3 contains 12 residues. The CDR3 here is CASSDRDEKLFF. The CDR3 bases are TGTGCCAGCAGTGACAGGGATGAAAAACTGTTTTTT.

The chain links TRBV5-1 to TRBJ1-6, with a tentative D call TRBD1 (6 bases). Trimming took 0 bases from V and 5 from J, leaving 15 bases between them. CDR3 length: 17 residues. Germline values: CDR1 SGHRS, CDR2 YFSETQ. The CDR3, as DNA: TGCGCCAGCAGCTTGGCCGGGATAGGGGACAATAATTCACCCCTCCACTTT. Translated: CASSLAGIGDNNSPLHF. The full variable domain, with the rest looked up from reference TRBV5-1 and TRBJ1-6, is KAGVTQTPRYLIKTRGQQVTLSCSPISGHRSVSWYQQTPGQGLQFLFEYFSETQRNKGNFPGRFSGRQFSNSRSEMNVSTLELGDSALYLCASSLAGIGDNNSPLHFGNGTRLTVT.

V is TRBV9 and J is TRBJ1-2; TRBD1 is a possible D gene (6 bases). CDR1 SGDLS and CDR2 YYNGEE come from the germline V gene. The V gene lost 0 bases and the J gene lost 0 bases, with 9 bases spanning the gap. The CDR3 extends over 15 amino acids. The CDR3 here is CASSVDSGANYGYTF. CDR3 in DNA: TGTGCCAGCAGCGTAGATTCAGGGGCTAACTATGGCTACACCTTC.

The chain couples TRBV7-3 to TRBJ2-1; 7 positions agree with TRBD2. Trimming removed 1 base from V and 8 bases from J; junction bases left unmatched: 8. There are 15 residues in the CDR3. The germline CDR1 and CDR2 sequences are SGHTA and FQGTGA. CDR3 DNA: TGTGCCAGCAGCTTAAGCGGGGGATCAATCGATGAGCAGTTCTTC. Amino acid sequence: CASSLSGGSIDEQFF. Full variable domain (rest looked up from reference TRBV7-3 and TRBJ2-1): GAGVSQTPSNKVTEKGKYVELRCDPISGHTALYWYRQSLGQGPEFLIYFQGTGAADDSGLPNDRFFAVRPEGSVSTLKIQRTERGDSAVYLCASSLSGGSIDEQFFGPGTRLTVL.

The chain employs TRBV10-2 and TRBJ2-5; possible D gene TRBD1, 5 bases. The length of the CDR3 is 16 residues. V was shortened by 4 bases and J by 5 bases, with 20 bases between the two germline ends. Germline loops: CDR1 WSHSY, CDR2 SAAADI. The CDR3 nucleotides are TGCGCCAGCAGTGGGATAGGGGTACCCTTTTGGGAGACCCAGTACTTC. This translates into CASSGIGVPFWETQYF.

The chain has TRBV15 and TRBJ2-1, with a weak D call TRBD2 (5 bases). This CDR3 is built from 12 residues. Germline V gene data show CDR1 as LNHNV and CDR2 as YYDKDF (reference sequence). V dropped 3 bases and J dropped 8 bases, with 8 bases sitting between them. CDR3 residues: CATSRDWDEQFF. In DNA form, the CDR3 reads TGTGCCACCAGCAGGGACTGGGATGAGCAGTTCTTC.

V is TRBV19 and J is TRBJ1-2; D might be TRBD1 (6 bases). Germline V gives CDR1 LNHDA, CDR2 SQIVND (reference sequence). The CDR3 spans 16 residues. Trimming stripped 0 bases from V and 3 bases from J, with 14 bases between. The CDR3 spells CASSIEPGAGDYGYTF. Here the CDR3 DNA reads TGTGCCAGTAGTATAGAGCCGGGGGCGGGGGACTATGGCTACACCTTC.

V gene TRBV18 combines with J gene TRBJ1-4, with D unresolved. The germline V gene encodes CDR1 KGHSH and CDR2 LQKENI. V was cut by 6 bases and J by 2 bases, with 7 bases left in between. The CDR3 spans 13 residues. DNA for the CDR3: TGTGCCAGCTCGGCACCGACTAATGAAAAACTGTTTTTT. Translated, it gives CASSAPTNEKLFF.

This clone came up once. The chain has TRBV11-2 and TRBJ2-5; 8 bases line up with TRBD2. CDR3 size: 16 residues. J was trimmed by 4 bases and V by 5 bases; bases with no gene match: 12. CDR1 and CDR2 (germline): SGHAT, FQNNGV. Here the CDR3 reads CASSLGGRGGRETQYF. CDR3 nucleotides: TGTGCCAGCAGCCTAGGAGGTCGGGGGGGCCGAGAGACCCAGTACTTC.

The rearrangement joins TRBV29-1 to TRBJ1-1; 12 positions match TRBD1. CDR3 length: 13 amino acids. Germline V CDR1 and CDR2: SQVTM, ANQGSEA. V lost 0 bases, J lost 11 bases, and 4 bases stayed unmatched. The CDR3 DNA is TGCAGCGTTGAAGACCGGGACAGGGGGCATGCTTTCTTT. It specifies CSVEDRDRGHAFF.

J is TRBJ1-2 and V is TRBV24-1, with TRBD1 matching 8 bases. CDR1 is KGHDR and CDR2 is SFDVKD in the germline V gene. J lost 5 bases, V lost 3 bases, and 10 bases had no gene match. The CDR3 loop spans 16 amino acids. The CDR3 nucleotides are TGTGCCACCAGTGATCCAAAGACAGGGGTGGGGTATGGCTACACCTTC. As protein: CATSDPKTGVGYGYTF.

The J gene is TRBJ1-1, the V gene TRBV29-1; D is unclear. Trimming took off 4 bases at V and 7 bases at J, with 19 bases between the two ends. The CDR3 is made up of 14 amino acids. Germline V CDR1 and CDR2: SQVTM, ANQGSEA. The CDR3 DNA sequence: TGCAGCGTTGGCCGCATGTGGGAAGAGGGTGAAGCTTTCTTT. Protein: CSVGRMWEEGEAFF.

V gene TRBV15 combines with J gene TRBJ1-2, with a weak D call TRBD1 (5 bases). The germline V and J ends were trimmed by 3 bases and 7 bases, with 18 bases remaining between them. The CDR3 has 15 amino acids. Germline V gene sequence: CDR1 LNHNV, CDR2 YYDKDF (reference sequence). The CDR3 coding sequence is TGTGCCACCAGCAGTAGAAACCGGGACTTTCTTGGCTACACCTTC. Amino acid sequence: CATSSRNRDFLGYTF.

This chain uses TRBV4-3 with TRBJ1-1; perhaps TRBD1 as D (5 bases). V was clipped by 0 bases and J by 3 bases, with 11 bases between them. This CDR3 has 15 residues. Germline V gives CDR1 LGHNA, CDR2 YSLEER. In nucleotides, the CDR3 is TGCGCCAGCAGCCAAGATTCTACAGGTTACACTGAAGCTTTCTTT. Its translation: CASSQDSTGYTEAFF.